This TCR beta chain was identified in a study of T-cell memory formation after mild COVID-19. Many counts were recorded for this clonotype. 5'RACE with constant-segment primers built TCRalpha and TCRbeta cDNA libraries with UMIs. MiXCR, run by TCRdb on the 5' RACE reads, gives a single entry per CDR3 protein. The sample has roughly 620,000 distinct CDR3 sequences, 15% to 20% seen once. CDR1 and CDR2 (germline): DFQATT, SNEGSKA (reference sequence). V was shortened by 0 bases and J by 3 bases, with 9 bases between the two germline ends. The CDR3 is 15 residues long. The rearrangement links TRBV20-1 to TRBJ1-6; no reliable D call. Material: PBMCs or a T cell subset sorted from them (not recorded which). The TCR originated in an adult woman who had mild COVID-19 (a few samples of this study predate the infection). Cell type and time point are not known. DNA of the CDR3: TGCAGTGCTAGAGATCAAGGGAACTATAATTCACCCCTCCACTTT. It codes for CSARDQGNYNSPLHF.